The following is a T cell receptor (beta chain) sequence with its context. No antigen is known for it. With 11 bases removed from V and 8 bases from J, the gap between germline ends came to 12 bases. In germline, CDR1 is SNHLY, CDR2 FYNNEI. The CDR3 consists of 10 residues. cDNA libraries for TCR alpha and TCR beta, carrying sample barcodes and UMIs, came from 5'RACE with constant-segment primers. Via MiXCR, TCRdb re-called the 5' RACE reads, giving one row per CDR3 protein. Among fewer than 700,000 distinct CDR3 sequences, roughly 21% were seen once, and the ten largest hold around 8.4%. This sample is drawn from a study of T-cell memory formation after mild COVID-19. Study-wide background: Clusters were largely donor specific.

Study observations and caveats: Clones that got smaller from day 15 to 85 had even CD4/CD8, while clones growing later tipped toward CD4+.

The rearrangement joins TRBV2 to TRBJ1-2, with no clear D. The sample was PBMCs or a T cell subset sorted from them (not recorded which). This receptor was identified in an adult woman who had mild COVID-19 (a few samples of this study predate the infection). Cell type and time point are not known. CDR3 nucleotide sequence: TGTGCCGCCCGTGAGGGAGGCTACACCTTC. Translated, it gives CAAREGGYTF.